Following are 9 T cell receptor beta chains from one sample sequenced in a study of OX40 agonist ivuxolimab in advanced cancers. Sequencing used immunoSEQ multiplex PCR; TCRdb keeps in-frame clones, though not all of them. The table shows about 81,000 clones, with around 90% occurring only once. The source was CD4+ or CD8+ T cells sorted from blood, collected in a trial of the OX40 agonist ivuxolimab. These receptor sequences come from an adult with an advanced solid tumor such as melanoma, head and neck, liver or kidney cancer.

This chain connects TRBV7-9 to TRBJ1-1; 7 nucleotides line up with TRBD1. Trimming removed 5 bases from V and 9 bases from J; junction bases left unmatched: 6. Looked up from germline, CDR1 is SEHNR and CDR2 is FQNEAQ (reference sequence). This CDR3 is built from 12 residues. The CDR3 DNA sequence: TGTGCCAGCAGCCCCCAGGGACAGAAAGCTTTCTTT. It yields the protein CASSPQGQKAFF. Variable domain in full (rest from reference TRBV7-9 and TRBJ1-1): DTGVSQNPRHKITKRGQNVTFRCDPISEHNRLYWYRQTLGQGPEFLTYFQNEAQLEKSRLLSDRFSAERPKGSFSTLEIQRTEQGDSAMYLCASSPQGQKAFFGQGTRLTVV.

The rearrangement links TRBV6-1 to TRBJ1-4; D gene uncertain. CDR1 and CDR2 from the germline V gene are MNHNS and SASEGT. The V end was cut by 7 bases, the J end by 2 bases, with 14 bases between. This CDR3 has 15 amino acids. The CDR3 loop is CASILSPGTNEKLFF. The CDR3 nucleotides read TGTGCCAGCATCCTCTCGCCGGGCACTAATGAAAAACTGTTTTTT.

This chain connects TRBV7-3 to TRBJ1-2; a possible D gene is TRBD1 (6 bases). This CDR3 region has 13 residues. Germline CDR1 SGHTA, CDR2 FQGTGA. With 1 base removed from V and 14 bases from J, the gap between germline ends came to 17 bases. The CDR3 DNA is TGTGCCAGCAGCTTAAGGGGGGCGGCCGATGCTACCTTC. Translated: CASSLRGAADATF.

This clone is termed medium-sized. The DNA of the CDR3 is TGTGCCAGCAGTTCTATTCGGGGTCGTGGCTACACCTTC. Protein: CASSSIRGRGYTF. The chain uses TRBV27 and TRBJ1-2, with no clear D. This CDR3 has 13 amino acids. Germline V gives CDR1 MNHEY, CDR2 SMNVEV (reference sequence). With 4 bases removed from V and 7 bases from J, the gap between germline ends came to 13 bases.

The chain has TRBV5-1 and TRBJ2-3; no clear D. This CDR3 contains 16 residues. The ends were cut back, 1 base at V and 4 bases at J, with 16 bases in the middle. Germline V gene sequence: CDR1 SGHRS, CDR2 YFSETQ. The CDR3 nucleotides read TGCGCCAGCAGCTTGACGGACGTAGCCCTCGCAGATACGCAGTATTTT. Amino acid sequence: CASSLTDVALADTQYF.

V gene TRBV5-1 combines with J gene TRBJ1-3; a weak D match, TRBD1 (6 bases). Germline V gene sequence: CDR1 SGHRS, CDR2 YFSETQ. The CDR3 runs to 16 residues. The germline V and J ends were trimmed by 4 bases and 2 bases, with 16 bases remaining between them. The CDR3 protein is CASSVGPGGPGNTIYF. The CDR3 DNA follows: TGCGCCAGCAGCGTGGGCCCCGGGGGCCCTGGAAACACCATATATTTT.

This rearrangement joins TRBV19 to TRBJ1-5; D uncertain. Germline CDR1 LNHDA, CDR2 SQIVND (reference sequence). V lost 6 bases and J lost 1, with 10 bases in between. The length of the CDR3 is 14 residues. The CDR3 loop reads CASRSGESNQPQHF. CDR3 coding DNA: TGTGCCAGTAGAAGCGGGGAGAGCAATCAGCCCCAGCATTTT.

The chain carries TRBV6-1 and TRBJ2-1; no definite D call. The CDR3 consists of 13 residues. CDR1 is MNHNS, CDR2 SASEGT, per germline. The V end was cut by 6 bases, the J end by 5 bases, with 11 bases between. CDR3 coding DNA: TGTGCCAGCAGACCCTCGAACAACAATGAGCAGTTCTTC. Amino acids: CASRPSNNNEQFF.

The chain combines TRBV18 with TRBJ2-1; tentative D call: TRBD2 (7 bases). Per germline, CDR1 KGHSH and CDR2 LQKENI. V was cut by 4 bases and J by 8 bases, with 18 bases left in between. CDR3 length equals 15 residues. The chain's CDR3 is CASSRLVGGQDEQFF. The CDR3 coding sequence is TGTGCCAGCTCACGACTAGTGGGGGGGCAGGATGAGCAGTTCTTC.